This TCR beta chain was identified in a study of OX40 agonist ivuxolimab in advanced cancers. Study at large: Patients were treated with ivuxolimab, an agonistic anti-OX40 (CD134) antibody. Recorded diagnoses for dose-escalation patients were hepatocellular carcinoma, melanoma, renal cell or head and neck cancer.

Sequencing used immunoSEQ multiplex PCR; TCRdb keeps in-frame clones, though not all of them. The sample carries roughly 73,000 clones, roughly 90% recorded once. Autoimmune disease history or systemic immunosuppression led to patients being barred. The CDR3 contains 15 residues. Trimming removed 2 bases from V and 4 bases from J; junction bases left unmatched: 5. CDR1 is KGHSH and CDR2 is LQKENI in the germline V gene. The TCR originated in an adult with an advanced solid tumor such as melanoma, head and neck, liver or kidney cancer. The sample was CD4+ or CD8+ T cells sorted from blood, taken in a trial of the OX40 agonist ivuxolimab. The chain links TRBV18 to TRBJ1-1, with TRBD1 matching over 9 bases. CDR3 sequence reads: CASSPLTGGPTEAFF. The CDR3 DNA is TGTGCCAGCTCACCATTGACAGGGGGGCCCACTGAAGCTTTCTTT. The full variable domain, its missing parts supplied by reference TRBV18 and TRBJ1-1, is NAGVMQNPRHLVRRRGQEARLRCSPMKGHSHVYWYRQLPEEGLKFMVYLQKENIIDESGMPKERFSAEFPKEGPSILRIQQVVRGDSAAYFCASSPLTGGPTEAFFGQGTRLTVV.